The rows below give T cell receptor beta chains drawn from one sample of a study of blood T cell repertoires in COVID-19. Clones were sequenced by immunoSEQ multiplex PCR, and TCRdb holds only the in-frame ones, with some missing. The table shows some 220,000 clones, with around 90% occurring only once. The material sequenced was peripheral blood. The receptor source for this set is a woman aged 18-29 years who had recovered from COVID-19. CDR3s include the opening cysteine and the closing phenylalanine or tryptophan. Each record gives: V gene, CDR3 length, D gene, CDR3 protein. D genes are given only for firm matches.

v_call: TRBV7-2
cdr3_length: 15
d_call: .
cdr3_aa: CASSFRGSINEKLFF

v_call: TRBV6-5
cdr3_length: 15
d_call: .
cdr3_aa: CASSWDLRSTDTQYF

v_call: TRBV6-5
cdr3_length: 14
d_call: TRBD1
cdr3_aa: CATRGTGSTYEQYF

v_call: TRBV11-2
cdr3_length: 15
d_call: TRBD1
cdr3_aa: CASSLLTGVGDIQYF

v_call: TRBV7-8
cdr3_length: 15
d_call: .
cdr3_aa: CASSFGTLYTGELFF

v_call: TRBV10-3
cdr3_length: 15
d_call: .
cdr3_aa: CASKERGGGSYEQYF

v_call: TRBV19
cdr3_length: 15
d_call: TRBD2
cdr3_aa: CASSTKAGGFNEQFF

v_call: TRBV29-1
cdr3_length: 13
d_call: .
cdr3_aa: CSVQAPLQETQYF

v_call: TRBV30
cdr3_length: 18
d_call: TRBD2
cdr3_aa: CAWTMGTSGSRSYNEQFF

v_call: TRBV11-3
cdr3_length: 16
d_call: TRBD2
cdr3_aa: CASSSRGAGGTGELFF

v_call: TRBV11-2
cdr3_length: 15
d_call: .
cdr3_aa: CASSLGRDWYNEQFF

v_call: TRBV18
cdr3_length: 17
d_call: TRBD2
cdr3_aa: CASSPRTSGYDSYEQYF

v_call: TRBV7-9
cdr3_length: 14
d_call: .
cdr3_aa: CAATPGRGNTEAFF

v_call: TRBV9
cdr3_length: 17
d_call: TRBD1
cdr3_aa: CASSVAGTGGGIYEQYF

v_call: TRBV5-6
cdr3_length: 14
d_call: TRBD1
cdr3_aa: CASSFGTGDSEAFF

v_call: TRBV5-1
cdr3_length: 14
d_call: TRBD1
cdr3_aa: CASSPGTGYQPQHF